This T cell receptor (beta chain) appears in the sequencing data of a study of blood T cell repertoires in COVID-19. Assay used: immunoSEQ multiplex PCR; TCRdb lists only in-frame clones, some missing. The data show about 120,000 clones, around 90% seen once. There are a few counts of this clone. This CDR3 spans 15 amino acids. The germline CDR1 and CDR2 sequences are SGHTA and FQGNSA. V lost 1 base to trimming and J lost 4 bases; unmatched junction nucleotides: 4. Sequenced: peripheral blood. This clonotype originated in a woman aged 45-59 years with active or convalescent COVID-19. The gene calls are TRBV7-2 and TRBJ2-1; TRBD2 aligns across 7 bases. CDR3 in amino acids: CASSLVASGYNEQFF. In nucleotides, the CDR3 is TGTGCCAGCAGCTTAGTGGCTAGCGGATACAATGAGCAGTTCTTC. The full variable domain, rest sourced from reference TRBV7-2 and TRBJ2-1, is GAGVSQSPSNKVTEKGKDVELRCDPISGHTALYWYRQSLGQGLEFLIYFQGNSAPDKSGLPSDRFSAERTGGSVSTLTIQRTQQEDSAVYLCASSLVASGYNEQFFGPGTRLTVL.